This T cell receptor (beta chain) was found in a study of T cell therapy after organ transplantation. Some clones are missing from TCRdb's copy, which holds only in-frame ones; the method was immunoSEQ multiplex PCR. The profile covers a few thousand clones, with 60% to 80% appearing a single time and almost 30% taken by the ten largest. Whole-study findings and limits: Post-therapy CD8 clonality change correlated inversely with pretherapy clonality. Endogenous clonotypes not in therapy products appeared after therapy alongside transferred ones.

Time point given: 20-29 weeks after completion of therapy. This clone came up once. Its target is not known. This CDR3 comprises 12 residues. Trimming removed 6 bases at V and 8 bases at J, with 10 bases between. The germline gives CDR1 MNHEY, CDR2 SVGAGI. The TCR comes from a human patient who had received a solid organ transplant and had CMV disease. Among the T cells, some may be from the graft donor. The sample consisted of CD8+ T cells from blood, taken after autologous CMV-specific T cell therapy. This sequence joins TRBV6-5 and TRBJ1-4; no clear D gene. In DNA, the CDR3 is TGTGCCAGCAGCCACCGGGGAGAAAAACTGTTTTTT. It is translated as CASSHRGEKLFF.